These 17 T cell receptor beta chains came from one sample sequenced in a study of blood T cells in healthy people across ages. A second roughly 6 to 12 cycle PCR used barcoded and J-beta primers. TCRdb processed the 5' RACE reads anew with MiXCR; each CDR3 protein has one entry. The table includes roughly 730,000 distinct CDR3 sequences, 56% detected once. The sample comprised blood. These receptors all come from a man aged 35 to 55 in good health.

The V call is TRBV30, the J call TRBJ2-3; maybe TRBD1 (6 bases). This CDR3 comprises 14 residues. CDR1 and CDR2 from the germline V gene are GTSNPN and SVGIG (reference sequence). The ends were cut back, 2 bases at V and 1 base at J, with 10 bases in the middle. In DNA form, the CDR3 reads TGTGCCTGGAGTACGGCAGGGGGCACAGATACGCAGTATTTT. Translation gives CAWSTAGGTDTQYF.

This clonotype turned up a few times. The chain is built from TRBV13 and TRBJ2-5, with D possibly matching TRBD2 (5 bases). The CDR3 contains 15 residues. V shed 5 bases and J shed 2 bases, with 15 bases lying between them. Germline lookup yields CDR1 PRHDT and CDR2 FYEKMQ (reference sequence). CDR3 DNA: TGTGCCAGCAGCCCCGACCGGGGAAGTCAAGAGACCCAGTACTTC. Residues: CASSPDRGSQETQYF. The complete variable domain, with remaining parts taken from reference TRBV13 and TRBJ2-5, reads AAGVIQSPRHLIKEKRETATLKCYPIPRHDTVYWYQQGPGQDPQFLISFYEKMQSDKGSIPDRFSAQQFSDYHSELNMSSLELGDSALYFCASSPDRGSQETQYFGPGTRLLVL.

The chain joins TRBV3-1 to TRBJ1-2, with 10 bases fitting TRBD1. The CDR3 is 15 residues long. J was trimmed by 2 bases and V by 7 bases; bases with no gene match: 7. The germline gives CDR1 LGHDT, CDR2 YNNKEL (reference sequence). CDR3 in DNA: TGTGCCAGCACCCCGGGACAGGGGTACAACTATGGCTACACCTTC. It is translated as CASTPGQGYNYGYTF.

The chain combines TRBV7-9 with TRBJ1-2; maybe TRBD1 (6 bases). The CDR3 is made up of 12 amino acids. Per germline, CDR1 SEHNR and CDR2 FQNEAQ (reference sequence). With 3 bases removed from V and 7 bases from J, the gap between germline ends came to 9 bases. As DNA, the CDR3 is TGTGCCAGCAGCTTTTTGGACAGTGGCTACACCTTC. It specifies CASSFLDSGYTF.

The rearrangement uses TRBV6-2 or TRBV6-3 and TRBJ2-1; 14 bases fit TRBD2. The ends lost 0 bases at V and 2 bases at J; junction bases unmatched: 6. The CDR3 is made up of 19 amino acids. The germline V gene has CDR1 MNHEY and CDR2 SVGEGT. The DNA for the CDR3 is TGTGCCAGCAGTTACTCCCTTTCGACTAGCGGGGGGGCCTACAATGAGCAGTTCTTC. This translates into CASSYSLSTSGGAYNEQFF.

The gene calls are TRBV6-2 or TRBV6-3 and TRBJ2-2; TRBD2 is a possible D gene (5 bases). CDR3 size: 14 residues. Germline V gene data show CDR1 as MNHEY and CDR2 as SVGEGT. V was trimmed by 6 bases and J by 7 bases, leaving 15 bases between them. The CDR3: CASSPGRAGGELFF. The CDR3 nucleotides read TGTGCCAGCAGCCCCGGACGGGCGGGCGGGGAGCTGTTTTTT.

A word on this clonotype: At one end the junction does not follow the germline gene, possibly because of a read error. J is TRBJ2-4 and V is TRBV5-1; 11 positions agree with TRBD1. This CDR3 is built from 15 residues. In germline, CDR1 is SGHRS, CDR2 YFSETQ. As DNA, the CDR3 is TGCGCCAGCACCTTGGTGGGGACAGGGGGAAACATTCAGTACTTC. As protein: CASTLVGTGGNIQYF.

This clonotype has only a few counts. The chain employs TRBV4-1 and TRBJ1-2; TRBD1 agrees at 7 bases. The germline gives CDR1 MGHRA, CDR2 YSYEKL. The CDR3 runs to 14 residues. The V gene end was trimmed by 10 bases and the J gene end by 4 bases; junction bases not matched to a gene: 12. The CDR3 coding sequence is TGCGCCACCAAAGCAACGACAGGGAGCTATGGCTACACCTTC. Protein: CATKATTGSYGYTF.

This chain joins TRBV29-1 and TRBJ2-1; tentatively, D is TRBD2 (6 bases). V lost 3 bases to trimming and J lost 12 bases, with 21 bases between them. The CDR3 sequence is 14 residues long. Germline V lookup: CDR1 SQVTM, CDR2 ANQGSEA. CDR3 residues: CSVDSPGLKWGQFF. Here the CDR3 DNA reads TGCAGCGTTGACAGCCCCGGACTAAAATGGGGGCAGTTCTTC.

The chain combines TRBV29-1 with TRBJ2-3; D gene uncertain. The germline V and J ends were trimmed by 3 bases and 2 bases, with 9 bases remaining between them. CDR3 length equals 13 residues. Germline lookup yields CDR1 SQVTM and CDR2 ANQGSEA. This CDR3 reads CSVDSQYTDTQYF. As DNA, the CDR3 is TGCAGCGTTGATAGTCAGTACACAGATACGCAGTATTTT.

J is TRBJ2-3 and V is TRBV6-2 or TRBV6-3; a weak D match, TRBD2 (5 bases). Germline CDR1 MNHEY, CDR2 SVGEGT. This CDR3 has 14 amino acids. Trimming pared 4 bases from V and 6 bases from J, leaving 14 bases between. CDR3 residues: CASSSVLAGDTQYF. The CDR3 DNA reads as TGTGCCAGCAGTTCTGTTCTAGCAGGCGATACGCAGTATTTT.

V gene TRBV5-1 combines with J gene TRBJ2-1, with TRBD2 matching 15 bases. From germline, CDR1 is SGHRS and CDR2 YFSETQ. This CDR3 contains 16 residues. The V and J ends lost 3 bases and 5 bases, in that order; junction bases with no gene match: 3. The chain's CDR3 is CASSSGLAGGNNEQFF. The CDR3 nucleotides are TGCGCCAGCAGCTCCGGACTAGCGGGGGGGAACAATGAGCAGTTCTTC.

The gene calls are TRBV15 and TRBJ2-1; 11 bases agree with TRBD2. This CDR3 has 17 amino acids. After removal of 3 bases from V and 4 bases from J, the junction contained 8 bases not matched to a gene. Germline V gene sequence: CDR1 LNHNV, CDR2 YYDKDF (reference sequence). CDR3 in DNA: TGTGCCACCAGCAGGATGCAACTAGCGGGAGTTTACAATGAGCAGTTCTTC. It yields the protein CATSRMQLAGVYNEQFF.

There are a few counts of this clonotype. The rearrangement uses TRBV6-2 or TRBV6-3 and TRBJ2-3; D possibly matches TRBD1 or TRBD2 (5 bases each). The CDR3 extends over 12 amino acids. V was pared by 9 bases and J by 6 bases, with 13 bases between. Germline values: CDR1 MNHEY, CDR2 SVGEGT. This chain's CDR3 is CASTGTVDTQYF. For the CDR3, the DNA is TGTGCCAGTACTGGGACGGTGGATACGCAGTATTTT.

This chain uses TRBV7-9 with TRBJ2-7, with D possibly being TRBD2 (5 bases). Germline V gives CDR1 SEHNR, CDR2 FQNEAQ (reference sequence). This CDR3 spans 13 amino acids. The ends were cut back, 5 bases at V and 5 bases at J, with 13 bases in the middle. The CDR3 nucleotides are TGTGCCAGCAGCGTAGTGGCGGGCCACGAGCAGTACTTC. This codes for CASSVVAGHEQYF.

V is TRBV11-2 and J is TRBJ2-5, with D possibly TRBD2 on 6 matching bases. The CDR3 spans 16 residues. Trimming left V 4 bases short and J 1 base short, with 16 bases between. The V gene's germline CDR1 is SGHAT and CDR2 FQNNGV. CDR3 DNA sequence: TGTGCCAGCAGCTCCCTTCCGGGACTCACCCAAGAGACCCAGTACTTC. Translated: CASSSLPGLTQETQYF.

J is TRBJ2-4 and V is TRBV10-3; no clear D. The J call may be incorrect, as the DNA end agrees better with TRBJ2-7. This CDR3 spans 15 amino acids. Germline V CDR1 and CDR2: ENHRY, SYGVKD. CDR3: CAIKLGNNVAYEQYF. The CDR3 DNA follows: TGTGCCATCAAATTAGGCAACAACGTGGCCTACGAGCAGTACTTC.